The 30 T cell receptor beta chains given below trace back to one sample, sequenced in a study of beta chain features in type 1 diabetes. The study's findings and limits: Shortening of TCRB CDR3s, moderate but significant, appeared in all four CD4+ subsets of Type 1 diabetes patients.

Expressed TCRB transcripts were sequenced because the entire RNA isolate underwent reverse transcription. Sequencing used immunoSEQ multiplex PCR; TCRdb keeps in-frame clones, though not all of them. The data contain 300,000 or so clones, 13% of them singletons. The antigens of these receptors remain unknown. The sample was naive CD4+ T cells from blood. The receptors shown here come from a woman aged 18 to 35 with type 1 diabetes.

The chain combines TRBV19 with TRBJ2-5; 7 bases are shared with TRBD1. The J call may be wrong; the DNA end is better matched by TRBJ2-7. The length of the CDR3 is 13 residues. Germline values: CDR1 LNHDA, CDR2 SQIVND (reference sequence). CDR3 sequence (DNA): TGTGCCAGTAGTATGGCAGGGGGCTACGAGCAGTACTTC. It encodes CASSMAGGYEQYF.

The chain combines TRBV30 with TRBJ2-5; TRBD1 aligns across 9 bases. CDR3 size: 13 residues. J lost 5 bases, V lost 4 bases, and 5 bases had no gene match. Germline CDR1 is GTSNPN and CDR2 is SVGIG (reference sequence). In nucleotides, the CDR3 is TGTGCCTGGAACAGGGGGCGATCGGAGACCCAGTACTTC. Its translation is CAWNRGRSETQYF.

This clone was detected a few times. V usage is TRBV9 and J usage is TRBJ1-3; D is ambiguous. Trimming left V 4 bases short and J 2 bases short, with 10 bases between. Germline-derived CDR1 and CDR2 are SGDLS and YYNGEE. The CDR3 sequence is 14 residues long. CDR3 nucleotides: TGTGCCAGCAGCCTACCGGGAACTGGAAACACCATATATTTT. Residues: CASSLPGTGNTIYF.

The chain recombines TRBV5-6 with TRBJ2-7, with a tentative D call TRBD2 (6 bases). V shed 4 bases and J shed 0 bases, with 14 bases lying between them. Germline V gene sequence: CDR1 SGHDT, CDR2 YYEEEE. The CDR3 spans 15 residues. The chain's CDR3 is CASSTLTRRSYEQYF. CDR3 bases: TGTGCCAGCAGCACCTTGACTAGACGCTCCTACGAGCAGTACTTC.

The rearrangement uses TRBV7-9 and TRBJ2-5; 14 bases match TRBD2. CDR3 length equals 18 residues. Germline trimming cut 0 bases from V and 2 bases from J; bases unmatched to any gene: 5. Germline V lookup: CDR1 SEHNR, CDR2 FQNEAQ (reference sequence). The CDR3 DNA follows: TGTGCCAGCAGCTTAGCGTGGACTAGCGGGGGGACGCAAGAGACCCAGTACTTC. It yields the protein CASSLAWTSGGTQETQYF. The complete variable domain, with remaining parts taken from reference TRBV7-9 and TRBJ2-5, reads DTGVSQNPRHKITKRGQNVTFRCDPISEHNRLYWYRQTLGQGPEFLTYFQNEAQLEKSRLLSDRFSAERPKGSFSTLEIQRTEQGDSAMYLCASSLAWTSGGTQETQYFGPGTRLLVL.

The chain is built from TRBV7-9 and TRBJ2-6, with TRBD1 matching over 9 bases. This CDR3 has 17 residues. Germline lookup yields CDR1 SEHNR and CDR2 FQNEAQ (reference sequence). The trim removed 8 bases at V and 2 bases at J, leaving 10 bases unmatched. Written as DNA, the CDR3 is TGTGCCAGCTGTTCAGGGACAGGGCATACTGGGGCCAACGTCCTGACTTTC. Residues: CASCSGTGHTGANVLTF.

This clone turned up a few times. The J gene is TRBJ2-7, the V gene TRBV7-9, with D perhaps matching TRBD1 (5 bases). Trimming pared 1 base from V and 12 bases from J, leaving 13 bases between. The CDR3 has 12 amino acids. CDR1 is SEHNR and CDR2 is FQNEAQ in the germline V gene (reference sequence). CDR3 DNA sequence: TGTGCCAGCAGCTTAGGAGTTGGGGCGATGTACGTC. Translating gives CASSLGVGAMYV.

This clone was counted only a few times. Other DNA variants within this sample encode the same CDR3. This sequence joins TRBV14 and TRBJ1-1, with D uncertain. The V and J ends lost 0 bases and 2 bases respectively, with 4 bases between them. CDR1 is SGHDN and CDR2 is FVKESK in the germline V gene. The CDR3 has 13 amino acids. CDR3 region: CASSQDRNTEAFF. The CDR3 bases are TGTGCCAGCAGCCAAGACAGAAACACTGAAGCTTTCTTT.

This clone was detected only a few times. J is TRBJ2-5 and V is TRBV30, with 11 bases aligning to TRBD1. Germline CDR1 reads GTSNPN; CDR2 reads SVGIG (reference sequence). This CDR3 comprises 15 residues. Trimming cost V 3 bases and J 5 bases; bases outside gene matches: 8. The CDR3 sequence is CAWSDGQGAYETQYF. Here the CDR3 DNA reads TGTGCCTGGAGCGACGGACAGGGGGCTTATGAGACCCAGTACTTC. Full variable domain (rest looked up from reference TRBV30 and TRBJ2-5): SQTIHQWPATLVQPVGSPLSLECTVEGTSNPNLYWYRQAAGRGLQLLFYSVGIGQISSEVPQNLSASRPQDRQFILSSKKLLLSDSGFYLCAWSDGQGAYETQYFGPGTRLLVL.

The chain combines TRBV11-1 with TRBJ2-1; 7 nucleotides agree with TRBD2. Trimming removed 4 bases from V and 0 bases from J; junction bases left unmatched: 3. The germline V gene has CDR1 SGHAT and CDR2 FQDESV (reference sequence). This CDR3 contains 15 residues. CDR3 nucleotide sequence: TGTGCCAGCAGCTCAACGGGGGGCTCCTACAATGAGCAGTTCTTC. This sequence encodes CASSSTGGSYNEQFF.

This chain connects TRBV29-1 to TRBJ1-5; D is possibly TRBD1 (6 bases). Germline values: CDR1 SQVTM, CDR2 ANQGSEA. The CDR3 has 13 residues. The germline V and J ends were trimmed by 4 bases and 4 bases, with 11 bases remaining between them. The CDR3 DNA follows: TGCAGCGTTGGGGGGCAAAGAAATCAGCCCCAGCATTTT. Protein product: CSVGGQRNQPQHF.

This clone was counted only a few times. The CDR3 sequence is CASSLQGGDGYTF. The CDR3 bases are TGTGCCAGCAGCCTACAGGGGGGAGATGGCTACACCTTC. The chain employs TRBV6-5 and TRBJ1-2, with 8 nucleotides matching TRBD1. CDR1 MNHEY and CDR2 SVGAGI come from the germline V gene. The length of the CDR3 is 13 residues. V gave up 6 bases and J gave up 6 bases; unmatched junction bases: 6.

The V call is TRBV5-1, the J call TRBJ1-2; TRBD1 might be the D (6 bases). V was pared by 1 base and J by 6 bases, with 19 bases between. The germline V gene has CDR1 SGHRS and CDR2 YFSETQ. This CDR3 region has 16 residues. In nucleotides, the CDR3 is TGCGCCAGCAGCTTGACTTACAGGGCCCTTAAGGATGGCTACACCTTC. Translating it yields CASSLTYRALKDGYTF.

This clone has just a few counts. The V call is TRBV28, the J call TRBJ1-1; D unclear. Germline V gene lookup returns CDR1 MDHEN and CDR2 SYDVKM. The V and J ends lost 6 bases and 7 bases respectively, with 9 bases between them. The CDR3 has 11 residues. The CDR3 sequence: CASRHRVEAFF. The CDR3 DNA sequence: TGTGCCAGCAGGCATCGGGTTGAAGCTTTCTTT. Filled out from reference TRBV28 and TRBJ1-1, the complete variable domain reads DVKVTQSSRYLVKRTGEKVFLECVQDMDHENMFWYRQDPGLGLRLIYFSYDVKMKEKGDIPEGYSVSREKKERFSLILESASTNQTSMYLCASRHRVEAFFGQGTRLTVV.

V usage is TRBV11-2 and J usage is TRBJ2-7, with 11 bases fitting TRBD2. The ends lost 2 bases at V and 4 bases at J; junction bases unmatched: 13. From germline, CDR1 is SGHAT and CDR2 FQNNGV. The length of the CDR3 is 18 residues. CDR3 sequence: CASSLIGGRLAGTYEQYV. CDR3 sequence (DNA): TGTGCCAGCAGCTTAATCGGGGGGAGACTAGCGGGGACATACGAGCAGTACGTC.

V gene TRBV7-2 combines with J gene TRBJ2-7, with D perhaps TRBD2 (6 bases). This CDR3 region has 14 residues. Trimming shortened V by 5 bases and J by 1 base, and 12 bases separated the two germline ends. The germline V gene encodes CDR1 SGHTA and CDR2 FQGNSA. The CDR3 here is CASSLGLASYEQYV. The CDR3 nucleotides read TGTGCCAGCAGCCTAGGGCTAGCGTCCTACGAGCAGTACGTC.

The genes are TRBV6-5 and TRBJ2-1, with TRBD2 matching 8 bases. Germline-derived CDR1 and CDR2 are MNHEY and SVGAGI. V gave up 6 bases and J gave up 2 bases; unmatched junction bases: 3. This CDR3 comprises 14 residues. CDR3 DNA: TGTGCCAGCAGGCCGGGACTAGCCTACAATGAGCAGTTCTTC. Encoded protein: CASRPGLAYNEQFF.

This clone was seen a handful of times. This chain links TRBV27 with TRBJ2-1; 11 bases line up with TRBD2. The CDR3 runs to 18 residues. With V trimmed by 6 bases and J by 9 bases, 19 bases remained unmatched. Germline V CDR1 and CDR2: MNHEY, SMNVEV (reference sequence). As DNA, the CDR3 is TGTGCCAGCAGCCTCGGCCTAGCGGGAGGCCGGCGACATTTTGAGCAGTTCTTC. Its protein is CASSLGLAGGRRHFEQFF.

In nucleotides, the CDR3 is TGTGCCAGCTCACTCCGGCAGGGGATCACAGATACGCAGTATTTT. Protein sequence: CASSLRQGITDTQYF. The chain uses TRBV18 and TRBJ2-3; maybe TRBD1 (6 bases). The germline V gene has CDR1 KGHSH and CDR2 LQKENI. V was cut by 4 bases and J by 2 bases, with 13 bases left in between. The CDR3 has 15 residues.

This clone was observed a handful of times. The chain links TRBV30 to TRBJ2-7; 12 bases agree with TRBD2. Germline V gene data show CDR1 as GTSNPN and CDR2 as SVGIG (reference sequence). This CDR3 is 17 amino acids long. V was clipped by 3 bases and J by 6 bases; unmatched bases: 15. In nucleotides, the CDR3 is TGTGCCTGGAGCGCTGGACTAGCGGGATTCTCAAGTGGCGAGCAGTACTTC. It is translated as CAWSAGLAGFSSGEQYF.

A few counts support this clone. The V and J genes are TRBV28 and TRBJ1-3; D uncertain. Germline-derived CDR1 and CDR2 are MDHEN and SYDVKM. This CDR3 spans 15 amino acids. V was shortened by 2 bases and J by 0 bases, with 8 bases between the two germline ends. The CDR3 sequence is CASSLGGPSGNTIYF. CDR3 in DNA: TGTGCCAGCAGTTTAGGCGGCCCCTCTGGAAACACCATATATTTT.

The V call is TRBV5-6, the J call TRBJ2-7; D is undetermined. The CDR3 loop spans 11 amino acids. The germline gives CDR1 SGHDT, CDR2 YYEEEE. The V gene lost 5 bases and the J gene lost 4 bases, with 7 bases spanning the gap. CDR3 in DNA: TGTGCCAGCAGATACACATACGAGCAGTACTTC. Its protein product is CASRYTYEQYF.

This clone occurred a few times. The chain joins TRBV18 to TRBJ2-7, with D possibly TRBD1 on 5 matching bases. The CDR3 runs 14 residues. Trimming left V 5 bases short and J 6 bases short, with 17 bases between. Germline V CDR1 and CDR2: KGHSH, LQKENI. DNA of the CDR3: TGTGCCAGCTCAGTAAATTCAGGGTCTCCCGAGCAGTACTTC. As protein: CASSVNSGSPEQYF.

This clone has just a few counts. The V gene is TRBV30, the J gene TRBJ2-3; unclear D gene. CDR3 length equals 11 residues. CDR1 is GTSNPN, CDR2 SVGIG, per germline (reference sequence). V shed 0 bases and J shed 8 bases, with 6 bases lying between them. CDR3 protein: CAWSVRGTQYF. In DNA form, the CDR3 reads TGTGCCTGGAGTGTACGAGGTACGCAGTATTTT.

This clone was found a few times. V and J are TRBV7-9 and TRBJ1-2; the D is unclear. Germline CDR1 reads SEHNR; CDR2 reads FQNEAQ (reference sequence). The CDR3 sequence is 16 residues long. Trimming removed 0 bases from V and 2 bases from J, with 13 bases in between. The CDR3 nucleotides are TGTGCCAGCAGCTTAGCGTTCGTCAGTACAAACTATGGCTACACCTTC. This encodes CASSLAFVSTNYGYTF.

This chain uses TRBV19 with TRBJ2-1; the match to TRBD2 covers 7 bases. This CDR3 is built from 14 residues. Trimming cost V 10 bases and J 5 bases; bases outside gene matches: 11. CDR1 and CDR2 from the germline V gene are LNHDA and SQIVND (reference sequence). The CDR3 sequence: CATDGGGGNNEQFF. The CDR3 region has the DNA TGTGCCACGGACGGCGGCGGGGGAAACAATGAGCAGTTCTTC. Full variable domain (missing parts from reference TRBV19 and TRBJ2-1): DGGITQSPKYLFRKEGQNVTLSCEQNLNHDAMYWYRQDPGQGLRLIYYSQIVNDFQKGDIAEGYSVSREKKESFPLTVTSAQKNPTAFYLCATDGGGGNNEQFFGPGTRLTVL.

The CDR3 DNA is TGTGCCAGCAGCACGCGGCGGAGCTCCTACAATGAGCAGTTCTTC. It encodes CASSTRRSSYNEQFF. This chain uses TRBV5-4 with TRBJ2-1; D is unclear. Trimming stripped 4 bases from V and 0 bases from J, with 11 bases between. Germline V gives CDR1 SGHNT, CDR2 YYREEE (reference sequence). The CDR3 sequence is 15 residues long.

The V and J genes are TRBV7-9 and TRBJ2-1; TRBD2 matches 8 bases. The J segment lost 5 bases and the V segment lost 5 bases, leaving 8 bases of the junction unmatched. Germline V gene lookup returns CDR1 SEHNR and CDR2 FQNEAQ (reference sequence). This CDR3 region has 15 residues. The CDR3: CASSLWTSRNNEQFF. CDR3 sequence (DNA): TGTGCCAGCAGCCTGTGGACTAGCAGAAACAATGAGCAGTTCTTC.

This clone was observed a few times. The chain employs TRBV5-1 and TRBJ2-1; 8 bases map to TRBD1. With V trimmed by 3 bases and J by 0 bases, 5 bases remained unmatched. CDR1 is SGHRS, CDR2 YFSETQ, per germline. The CDR3 has 16 residues. The CDR3 nucleotides are TGCGCCAGCAGCTCAAGACAGGGGAGCTCCTACAATGAGCAGTTCTTC. It encodes CASSSRQGSSYNEQFF.

The table lists this clone with a few counts. This chain uses TRBV25-1 with TRBJ2-1; the match to TRBD2 covers 8 bases. CDR1 and CDR2 (germline): MGHDK, SYGVNS. The V gene end was trimmed by 8 bases and the J gene end by 4 bases; junction bases not matched to a gene: 13. This CDR3 has 16 residues. The CDR3 DNA follows: TGTGCCAGCGGACTAACTAGCGGCACAGGGTACAATGAGCAGTTCTTC. It specifies CASGLTSGTGYNEQFF.